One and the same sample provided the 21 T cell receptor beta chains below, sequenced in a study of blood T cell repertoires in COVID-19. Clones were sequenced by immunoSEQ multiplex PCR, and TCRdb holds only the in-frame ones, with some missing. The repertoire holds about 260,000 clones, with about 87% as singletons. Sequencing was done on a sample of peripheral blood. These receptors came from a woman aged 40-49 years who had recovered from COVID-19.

CDR3 sequence (DNA): TGTGCCAGCAGTTACACCGGAGAAACCTACGAGCAGTACTTC. Translation gives CASSYTGETYEQYF. The genes are TRBV6-5 and TRBJ2-7; no clear D gene. Germline CDR1 and CDR2: MNHEY and SVGAGI. This CDR3 is 14 amino acids long. The V gene lost 2 bases and the J gene lost 2 bases, with 10 bases spanning the gap.

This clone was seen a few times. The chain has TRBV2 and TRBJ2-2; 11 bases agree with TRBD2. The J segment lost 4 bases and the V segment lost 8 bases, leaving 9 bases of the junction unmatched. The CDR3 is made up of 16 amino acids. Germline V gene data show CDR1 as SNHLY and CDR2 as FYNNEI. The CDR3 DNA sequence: TGTGCCAGCTCCTCCTCACTAGCGGGGGTCACCGGGGAGCTGTTTTTT. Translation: CASSSSLAGVTGELFF. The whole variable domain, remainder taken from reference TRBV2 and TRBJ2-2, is EPEVTQTPSHQVTQMGQEVILRCVPISNHLYFYWYRQILGQKVEFLVSFYNNEISEKSEIFDDQFSVERPDGSNFTLKIRSTKLEDSAMYFCASSSSLAGVTGELFFGEGSRLTVL.

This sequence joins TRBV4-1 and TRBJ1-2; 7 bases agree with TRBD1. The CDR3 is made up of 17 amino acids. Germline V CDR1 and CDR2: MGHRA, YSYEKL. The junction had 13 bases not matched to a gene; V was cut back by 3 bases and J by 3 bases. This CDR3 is CASSQDNRGGFDYGYTF. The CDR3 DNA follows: TGCGCCAGCAGCCAGGACAACAGGGGCGGCTTTGACTATGGCTACACCTTC.

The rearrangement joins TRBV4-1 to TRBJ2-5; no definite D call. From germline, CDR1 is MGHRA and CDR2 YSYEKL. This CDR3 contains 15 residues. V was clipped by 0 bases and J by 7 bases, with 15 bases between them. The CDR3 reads CASSQDSTGGWTQYF. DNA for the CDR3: TGCGCCAGCAGCCAAGATTCCACGGGTGGCTGGACCCAGTACTTC.

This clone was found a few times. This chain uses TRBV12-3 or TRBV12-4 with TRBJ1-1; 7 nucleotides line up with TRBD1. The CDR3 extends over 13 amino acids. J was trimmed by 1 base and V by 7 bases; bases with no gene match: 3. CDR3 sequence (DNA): TGTGCCAGCACCTGGGACAGGAACACTGAAGCTTTCTTT. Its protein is CASTWDRNTEAFF.

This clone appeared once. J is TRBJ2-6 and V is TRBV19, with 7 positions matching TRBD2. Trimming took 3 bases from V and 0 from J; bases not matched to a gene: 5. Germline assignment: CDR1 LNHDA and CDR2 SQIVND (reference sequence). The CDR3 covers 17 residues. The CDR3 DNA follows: TGTGCCAGTAGTATGACAGCGGGGAGCTCTGGGGCCAACGTCCTGACTTTC. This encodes CASSMTAGSSGANVLTF.

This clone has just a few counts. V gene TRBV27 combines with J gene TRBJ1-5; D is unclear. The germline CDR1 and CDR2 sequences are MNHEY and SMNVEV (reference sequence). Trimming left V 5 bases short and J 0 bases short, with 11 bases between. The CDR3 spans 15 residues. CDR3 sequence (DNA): TGTGCCAGCAGTCCCCTGACAAATAGCAATCAGCCCCAGCATTTT. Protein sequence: CASSPLTNSNQPQHF.

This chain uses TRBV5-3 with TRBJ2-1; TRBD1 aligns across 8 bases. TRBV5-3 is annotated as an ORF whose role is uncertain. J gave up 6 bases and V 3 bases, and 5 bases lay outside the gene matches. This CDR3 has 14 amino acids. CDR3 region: CARSCRTGRNEQFF. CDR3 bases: TGTGCCAGAAGCTGCAGGACAGGGCGCAATGAGCAGTTCTTC.

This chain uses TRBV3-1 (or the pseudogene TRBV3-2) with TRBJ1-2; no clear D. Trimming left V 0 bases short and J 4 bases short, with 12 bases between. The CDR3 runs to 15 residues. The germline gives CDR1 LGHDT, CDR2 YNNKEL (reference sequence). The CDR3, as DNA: TGTGCCAGCAGCCAAGATGGTAGCGGTATCTATGGCTACACCTTC. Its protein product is CASSQDGSGIYGYTF.

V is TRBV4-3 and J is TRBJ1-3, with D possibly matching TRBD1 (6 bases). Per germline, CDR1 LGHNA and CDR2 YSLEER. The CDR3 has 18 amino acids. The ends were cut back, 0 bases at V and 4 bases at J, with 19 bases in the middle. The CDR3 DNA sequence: TGCGCCAGCAGCCAAGATTATCCGGGACACGGAATCGGAAACACCATATATTTT. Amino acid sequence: CASSQDYPGHGIGNTIYF.

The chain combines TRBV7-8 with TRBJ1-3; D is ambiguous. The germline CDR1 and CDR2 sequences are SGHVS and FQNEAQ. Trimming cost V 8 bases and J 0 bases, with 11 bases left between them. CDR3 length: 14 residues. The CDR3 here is CASESGVSGNTIYF. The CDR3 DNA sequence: TGTGCCAGCGAAAGCGGGGTCTCTGGAAACACCATATATTTT.

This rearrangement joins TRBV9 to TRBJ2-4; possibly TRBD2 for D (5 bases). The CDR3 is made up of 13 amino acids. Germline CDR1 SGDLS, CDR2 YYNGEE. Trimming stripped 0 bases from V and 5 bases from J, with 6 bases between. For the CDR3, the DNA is TGTGCCAGCAGCGTAGGGGGAGAAAACATTCAGTACTTC. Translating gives CASSVGGENIQYF.

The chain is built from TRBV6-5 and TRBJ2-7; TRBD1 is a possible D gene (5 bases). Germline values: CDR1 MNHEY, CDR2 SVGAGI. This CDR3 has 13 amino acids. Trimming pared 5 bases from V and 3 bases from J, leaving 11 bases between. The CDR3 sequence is CASSLYRGYEQYF. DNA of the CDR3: TGTGCCAGCAGTCTGTATAGGGGCTACGAGCAGTACTTC.

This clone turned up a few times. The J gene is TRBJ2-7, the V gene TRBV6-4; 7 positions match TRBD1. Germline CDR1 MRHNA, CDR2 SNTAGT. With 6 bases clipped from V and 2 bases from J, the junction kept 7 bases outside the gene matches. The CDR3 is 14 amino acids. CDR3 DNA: TGTGCCAGCAGCACCTGGGACAGACCCTACGAGCAGTACTTC. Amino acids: CASSTWDRPYEQYF.

Written as DNA, the CDR3 is TGTGCCAGCACCCGGGCAGGGGGCGTGACTGAAGCTTTCTTT. Translating it yields CASTRAGGVTEAFF. This chain joins TRBV6-5 and TRBJ1-1; 8 nucleotides match TRBD1. Germline V gene data show CDR1 as MNHEY and CDR2 as SVGAGI. The CDR3 totals 14 residues. J lost 5 bases, V lost 7 bases, and 9 bases had no gene match.

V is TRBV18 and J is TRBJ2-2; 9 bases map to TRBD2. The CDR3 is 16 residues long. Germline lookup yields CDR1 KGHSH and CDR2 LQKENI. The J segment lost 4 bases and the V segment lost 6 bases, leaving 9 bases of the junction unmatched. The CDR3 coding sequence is TGTGCCAGCTCGGCCAAGCTAGCGGGGCGCACCGGGGAGCTGTTTTTT. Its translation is CASSAKLAGRTGELFF.

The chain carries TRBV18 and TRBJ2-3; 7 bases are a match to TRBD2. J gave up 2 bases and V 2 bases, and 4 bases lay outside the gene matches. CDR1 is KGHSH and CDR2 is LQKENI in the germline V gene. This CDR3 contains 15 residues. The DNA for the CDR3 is TGTGCCAGCTCACCAGAGCGGGGATACACAGATACGCAGTATTTT. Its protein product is CASSPERGYTDTQYF.

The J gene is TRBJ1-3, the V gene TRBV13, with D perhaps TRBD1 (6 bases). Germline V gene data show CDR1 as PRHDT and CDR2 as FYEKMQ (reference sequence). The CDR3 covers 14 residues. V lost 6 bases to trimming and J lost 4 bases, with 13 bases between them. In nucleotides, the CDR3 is TGTGCCAGCAGACCACAGGGAGCCGGAAACACCATATATTTT. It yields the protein CASRPQGAGNTIYF.

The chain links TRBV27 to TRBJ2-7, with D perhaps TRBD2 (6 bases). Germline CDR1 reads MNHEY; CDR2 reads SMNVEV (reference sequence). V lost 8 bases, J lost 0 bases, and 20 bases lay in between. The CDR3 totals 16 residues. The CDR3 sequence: CASCGFRDSSSYEQYF. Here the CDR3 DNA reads TGTGCCAGCTGCGGGTTCCGGGACTCGTCCTCCTACGAGCAGTACTTC.

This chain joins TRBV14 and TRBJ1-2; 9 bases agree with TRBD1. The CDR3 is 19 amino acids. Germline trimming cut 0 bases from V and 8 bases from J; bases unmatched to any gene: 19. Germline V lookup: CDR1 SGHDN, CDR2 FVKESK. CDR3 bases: TGTGCCAGCAGCCAAGATTGGTTGGCCGGGACAGGGTCTTTTAAGGGCTACACCTTC. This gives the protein CASSQDWLAGTGSFKGYTF.

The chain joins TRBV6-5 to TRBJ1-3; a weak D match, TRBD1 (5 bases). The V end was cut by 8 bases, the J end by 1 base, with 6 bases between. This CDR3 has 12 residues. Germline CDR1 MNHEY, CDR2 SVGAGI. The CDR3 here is CASDSSGNTIYF. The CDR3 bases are TGTGCCAGCGACAGTTCTGGAAACACCATATATTTT.